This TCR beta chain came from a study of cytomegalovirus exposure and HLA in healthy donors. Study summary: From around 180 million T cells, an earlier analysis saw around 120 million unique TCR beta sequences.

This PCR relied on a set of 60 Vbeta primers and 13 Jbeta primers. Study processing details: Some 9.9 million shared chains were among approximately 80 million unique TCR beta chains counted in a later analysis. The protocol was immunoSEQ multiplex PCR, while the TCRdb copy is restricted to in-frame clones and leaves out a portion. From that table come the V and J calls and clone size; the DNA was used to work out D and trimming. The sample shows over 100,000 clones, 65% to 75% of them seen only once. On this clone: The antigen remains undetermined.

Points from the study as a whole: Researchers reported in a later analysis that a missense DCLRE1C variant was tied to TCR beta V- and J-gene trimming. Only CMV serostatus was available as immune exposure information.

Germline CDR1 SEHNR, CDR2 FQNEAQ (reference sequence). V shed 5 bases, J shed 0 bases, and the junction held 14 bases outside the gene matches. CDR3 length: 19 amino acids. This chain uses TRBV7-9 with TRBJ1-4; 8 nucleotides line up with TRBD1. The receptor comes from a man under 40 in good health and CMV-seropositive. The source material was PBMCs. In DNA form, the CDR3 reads TGTGCCAGCAGCCGAGGGAGCTCGACAGGGGATGCAACTAATGAAAAACTGTTTTTT. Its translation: CASSRGSSTGDATNEKLFF.